The rows below give T cell receptor beta chains drawn from one sample of a study of blood T cell repertoires in COVID-19. Sequenced by immunoSEQ multiplex PCR; TCRdb stores in-frame clones only, minus some. The sample gives fewer than 400,000 clones, around 90% of which show up once; about 2.9% is in the top ten. The sample comprised peripheral blood. The source of these receptors is a human donor in a cohort sampled during active COVID-19. Each CDR3 is given with its conserved first and last residue. D genes are given only for firm matches. Only part of the rows carry a size: once, few, many, or a class if the clone is expanded.

abundance: once; j_gene: TRBJ1-6; d_gene: TRBD1; v_gene: TRBV6-5; CDR3nt: TGTGCCAGCAGTCGACAGGGAATTAATTCACCCCTCCACTTT; CDR3aa: CASSRQGINSPLHF
abundance: NA; j_gene: TRBJ2-3; d_gene: NA; v_gene: TRBV7-9; CDR3nt: TGTGCCAGCAGCTTAGCGGTAGCGGCGGGAAAACTTGATACGCAGTATTTT; CDR3aa: CASSLAVAAGKLDTQYF
abundance: NA; j_gene: TRBJ1-1; d_gene: TRBD1; v_gene: TRBV6-5; CDR3nt: TGTGCCAGCAGTCCAGACAGGGTGAGCACTGAAGCTTTCTTT; CDR3aa: CASSPDRVSTEAFF
abundance: few; j_gene: TRBJ1-5; d_gene: NA; v_gene: TRBV18; CDR3nt: TGTGCCAGCTCACACCGGGACTCCTCCTATCAGCCCCAGCATTTT; CDR3aa: CASSHRDSSYQPQHF
abundance: NA; j_gene: TRBJ1-2; d_gene: NA; v_gene: TRBV9; CDR3nt: TGTGCCAGCAGCGTAGGTAGTGGTGGGGGCAGGGACGAGAAAGTCTATGGCTACACCTTC; CDR3aa: CASSVGSGGGRDEKVYGYTF
abundance: NA; j_gene: TRBJ1-5; d_gene: NA; v_gene: TRBV7-2; CDR3nt: TGTGCCAGCAGCTTACTTTACGCGAGGGGGTCCCTCAATCAGCCCCAGCATTTT; CDR3aa: CASSLLYARGSLNQPQHF
abundance: NA; j_gene: TRBJ2-3; d_gene: NA; v_gene: TRBV4-1; CDR3nt: TGCGCCAGCAGCCGTTATTACACAGATACGCAGTATTTT; CDR3aa: CASSRYYTDTQYF
abundance: NA; j_gene: TRBJ1-5; d_gene: TRBD1; v_gene: TRBV2; CDR3nt: TGTGCCAGTAACACAGGGGGCAAGAATCAGCCCCAGCATTTT; CDR3aa: CASNTGGKNQPQHF
abundance: NA; j_gene: TRBJ2-5; d_gene: NA; v_gene: TRBV19; CDR3nt: TGTGCCAGTAGTATTGGGGGCCTCCTGGGCGGAGAGACCCAGTACTTC; CDR3aa: CASSIGGLLGGETQYF
abundance: many; j_gene: TRBJ1-4; d_gene: NA; v_gene: TRBV13; CDR3nt: TGTGCCAGCAGCCACACTGCAACAGTTAATGAAAAACTGTTTTTT; CDR3aa: CASSHTATVNEKLFF
abundance: NA; j_gene: TRBJ1-3; d_gene: TRBD1; v_gene: TRBV5-4; CDR3nt: TGTGCCAGCAGCACGGGACAGAGCTCTGGAAACACCATATATTTT; CDR3aa: CASSTGQSSGNTIYF
abundance: NA; j_gene: TRBJ2-7; d_gene: TRBD1; v_gene: TRBV7-2; CDR3nt: TGTGCCAGCAGCCCCCAGGGACAGGGGGCTTACGAGCAGTACTTC; CDR3aa: CASSPQGQGAYEQYF
abundance: NA; j_gene: TRBJ2-7; d_gene: NA; v_gene: TRBV6-5; CDR3nt: TGTGCCAGCAGGGCCCCCTCGGGAGAGCAGTACTTC; CDR3aa: CASRAPSGEQYF
abundance: NA; j_gene: TRBJ1-5; d_gene: NA; v_gene: TRBV4-1; CDR3nt: TGCGCCAGCAGCCGGGAGCCGGGGGGCACTCAGCCCCAGCATTTT; CDR3aa: CASSREPGGTQPQHF
abundance: NA; j_gene: TRBJ2-5; d_gene: NA; v_gene: TRBV7-8; CDR3nt: TGTGCCAGCAGCAAAGACAGGCTCCGGGTGGGGACCCAGTACTTC; CDR3aa: CASSKDRLRVGTQYF
abundance: NA; j_gene: TRBJ2-1; d_gene: NA; v_gene: TRBV30; CDR3nt: TGTGCCTGGAGTTTACTGAACAATGAGCAGTTCTTC; CDR3aa: CAWSLLNNEQFF
abundance: NA; j_gene: TRBJ2-7; d_gene: TRBD1; v_gene: TRBV3-1/TRBV3-2; CDR3nt: TGTGCCAGCAGCCAAGACCCCCCGACAGGGGGCGAAGGAGAGCAGTACTTC; CDR3aa: CASSQDPPTGGEGEQYF
abundance: few; j_gene: TRBJ2-1; d_gene: TRBD2; v_gene: TRBV5-1; CDR3nt: TGCGCCAGCAGCACCACCGGGAGGTACAATGAGCAGTTCTTC; CDR3aa: CASSTTGRYNEQFF
abundance: NA; j_gene: TRBJ2-1; d_gene: TRBD1; v_gene: TRBV5-4; CDR3nt: TGTGCCACCTCAACGGACAGGGTTTCCTACAATGAGCAGTTCTTC; CDR3aa: CATSTDRVSYNEQFF
abundance: few; j_gene: TRBJ1-2; d_gene: NA; v_gene: TRBV6-5; CDR3nt: TGTGCCAGCCGCTTGGGGGGCTATGGCTACACCTTC; CDR3aa: CASRLGGYGYTF
abundance: NA; j_gene: TRBJ1-1; d_gene: NA; v_gene: TRBV30; CDR3nt: TGTGCCTGGAAGGCTCCAGGGTACACTGAAGCTTTCTTT; CDR3aa: CAWKAPGYTEAFF
abundance: NA; j_gene: TRBJ1-1; d_gene: TRBD1; v_gene: TRBV9; CDR3nt: TGTGCCAGCAGCGGTGGGGTGACAGGGCGTCTGGACACTGAAGCTTTCTTT; CDR3aa: CASSGGVTGRLDTEAFF
abundance: NA; j_gene: TRBJ1-2; d_gene: NA; v_gene: TRBV27; CDR3nt: TGTGCCAGCAGTTCTCCGGGGGGGAAGCATGCATATGGCTACACCTTC; CDR3aa: CASSSPGGKHAYGYTF
abundance: NA; j_gene: TRBJ2-4; d_gene: NA; v_gene: TRBV2; CDR3nt: TGTGCCAGCACGCGGCGGTTAGAAAACATTCAGTACTTC; CDR3aa: CASTRRLENIQYF
abundance: NA; j_gene: TRBJ2-6; d_gene: NA; v_gene: TRBV29-1; CDR3nt: TGCAGCGCTAAGACGGGTGCCTCTGGGGCCAACGTCCTGACTTTC; CDR3aa: CSAKTGASGANVLTF
abundance: NA; j_gene: TRBJ2-2; d_gene: TRBD1; v_gene: TRBV29-1; CDR3nt: TGCAGCGTTGCCGCCGGGACAGGGGGGGCGAACACCGGGGAGCTGTTTTTT; CDR3aa: CSVAAGTGGANTGELFF
abundance: NA; j_gene: TRBJ2-1; d_gene: NA; v_gene: TRBV5-4; CDR3nt: TGTGCCAGCAGCTACTCAACAGGGAATGGCTACAATGAGCAGTTCTTC; CDR3aa: CASSYSTGNGYNEQFF
abundance: NA; j_gene: TRBJ2-1; d_gene: TRBD2; v_gene: TRBV27; CDR3nt: TGTGCCAGCAGACGGACTAGCGGGGCTAATGAGCAGTTCTTC; CDR3aa: CASRRTSGANEQFF
abundance: NA; j_gene: TRBJ1-3; d_gene: NA; v_gene: TRBV28; CDR3nt: TGTGCCAGCACCAGAAACCCTGGAAACACCATATATTTT; CDR3aa: CASTRNPGNTIYF
abundance: NA; j_gene: TRBJ1-2; d_gene: NA; v_gene: TRBV14; CDR3nt: TGTGCCAGCAGCCAATCCGGAGCCAGGGGTCGTAATGGCTACACCTTC; CDR3aa: CASSQSGARGRNGYTF
abundance: NA; j_gene: TRBJ2-5; d_gene: NA; v_gene: TRBV19; CDR3nt: TGTGCCAGTAGTATCGGGTATGGTGGAGGTCGGAAGACCCAGTACTTC; CDR3aa: CASSIGYGGGRKTQYF
abundance: NA; j_gene: TRBJ2-1; d_gene: TRBD2; v_gene: TRBV13; CDR3nt: TGTGCCAGCAGCCCCCAGTGGACTAGCGGGAATTACAATGAGCAGTTCTTC; CDR3aa: CASSPQWTSGNYNEQFF
abundance: NA; j_gene: TRBJ1-4; d_gene: TRBD1; v_gene: TRBV2; CDR3nt: TGTGCCAGCAGGACAGGGGGTGGTGAAAAACTGTTTTTT; CDR3aa: CASRTGGGEKLFF
abundance: NA; j_gene: TRBJ2-3; d_gene: NA; v_gene: TRBV9; CDR3nt: TGTGCCAGCAGCGTAGTGGCGGGGTCCACAGATACGCAGTATTTT; CDR3aa: CASSVVAGSTDTQYF
abundance: many; j_gene: TRBJ2-2; d_gene: NA; v_gene: TRBV6-2/TRBV6-3; CDR3nt: TGTGCCAGCAGTCCCCGGGAAACCGGGGAGCTGTTTTTT; CDR3aa: CASSPRETGELFF
abundance: many; j_gene: TRBJ2-7; d_gene: NA; v_gene: TRBV10-3; CDR3nt: TGTGCCATCAGTGAGTCAGACAGCTCCTACGAGCAGTACTTC; CDR3aa: CAISESDSSYEQYF
abundance: NA; j_gene: TRBJ2-1; d_gene: TRBD1; v_gene: TRBV24-1; CDR3nt: TGTGCCACCAGTGAAGACAGGGTGGGTGAGCAGTTCTTC; CDR3aa: CATSEDRVGEQFF
abundance: NA; j_gene: TRBJ2-3; d_gene: TRBD2; v_gene: TRBV9; CDR3nt: TGTGCCAGCAGCGTAGGCGGGGGGGCGGATACGCAGTATTTT; CDR3aa: CASSVGGGADTQYF
abundance: NA; j_gene: TRBJ2-7; d_gene: NA; v_gene: TRBV10-2; CDR3nt: TGCGCCAGCAGTCTAGACAGGATCACTACCTACGAGCAGTACTTC; CDR3aa: CASSLDRITTYEQYF
abundance: NA; j_gene: TRBJ2-2; d_gene: TRBD2; v_gene: TRBV6-6; CDR3nt: TGTGCCAGCGGGGGGGCGAACACCGGGGAGCTGTTTTTT; CDR3aa: CASGGANTGELFF
abundance: NA; j_gene: TRBJ1-4; d_gene: NA; v_gene: TRBV19; CDR3nt: TGTGCCAGTAGTGCCGGACAGCCTAATGAAAAACTGTTTTTT; CDR3aa: CASSAGQPNEKLFF
abundance: NA; j_gene: TRBJ2-3; d_gene: TRBD2; v_gene: TRBV7-9; CDR3nt: TGTGCCAGCAGCCCCCAGGGGCGGGAGGAAACGCAGTATTTT; CDR3aa: CASSPQGREETQYF
abundance: NA; j_gene: TRBJ1-3; d_gene: NA; v_gene: TRBV29-1; CDR3nt: TGCAGCGTTACCACAGGGCCAGGAAACACCATATATTTT; CDR3aa: CSVTTGPGNTIYF
abundance: NA; j_gene: TRBJ2-2; d_gene: TRBD2; v_gene: TRBV19; CDR3nt: TGTGCCAGTAGTATAGCACTAGCGGGGGCCGGGGAGCTGTTTTTT; CDR3aa: CASSIALAGAGELFF